A single sample is the source of the 32 T cell receptor beta chains below, sequenced in a study of CD8 T cells in ankylosing spondylitis. The antigens these receptors bind are not known. TCRdb reanalysed the 5' RACE reads using MiXCR and keeps one entry per CDR3 protein. The table has some 700,000 distinct CDR3 sequences, 15% to 20% seen once; the top ten hold 19%. Notes on the study in general: A motif in TCR beta, a set of under ten highly homologous variants, appeared characteristic of ankylosing spondylitis blood.

The sequenced material came from blood, either unsorted or a sorted T cell fraction (not recorded which). All receptors come from a male donor with ankylosing spondylitis.

This clonotype was observed a handful of times. V gene TRBV20-1 combines with J gene TRBJ1-6; tentatively, D is TRBD1 (6 bases). The V gene lost 6 bases and the J gene lost 9 bases, with 27 bases spanning the gap. The CDR3 loop spans 17 amino acids. Looked up from germline, CDR1 is DFQATT and CDR2 is SNEGSKA (reference sequence). The CDR3 here is CSAISSRGRRDGSPLHF. DNA for the CDR3: TGCAGTGCCATCTCTTCCAGGGGCCGCCGGGACGGTTCACCCCTCCACTTT.

The V gene is TRBV5-6, the J gene TRBJ1-5; TRBD1 matches at 7 bases. Trimming at V came to 4 bases and at J to 6 bases, leaving 13 bases not matched to a gene. The CDR3 is 16 residues long. CDR1 and CDR2 from the germline V gene are SGHDT and YYEEEE. CDR3 DNA: TGTGCCAGCAGCCTAACACAGGGGTTGCCTTTTCAGCCCCAGCATTTT. Its protein is CASSLTQGLPFQPQHF. The full variable domain, completed using reference TRBV5-6 and TRBJ1-5, is DAGVTQSPTHLIKTRGQQVTLRCSPKSGHDTVSWYQQALGQGPQFIFQYYEEEERQRGNFPDRFSGHQFPNYSSELNVNALLLGDSALYLCASSLTQGLPFQPQHFGDGTRLSIL.

The rearrangement joins TRBV21-1 to TRBJ2-7; the table's D call, TRBD1, has no DNA check behind it. TRBV21-1 is termed a pseudogene. The CDR3 loop spans 16 amino acids. The CDR3: CASSKELRQGTYEQYF. In nucleotides, the CDR3 is TGTGCCAGCAGCAAAGAGCTGCGACAGGGGACCTACGAGCAGTACTTC.

The genes are TRBV27 and TRBJ1-6; unclear D gene. This CDR3 has 16 amino acids. Germline CDR1 is MNHEY and CDR2 is SMNVEV (reference sequence). The ends were cut back, 7 bases at V and 8 bases at J, with 21 bases in the middle. The CDR3 region has the DNA TGTGCCAGCACCGCTACCCCCGGTATTTGGGATTCACCCCTCCACTTT. Its protein product is CASTATPGIWDSPLHF.

This chain uses TRBV7-8 with TRBJ1-5, with D uncertain. Trimming left V 3 bases short and J 1 base short, with 10 bases between. This CDR3 region has 15 residues. Looked up from germline, CDR1 is SGHVS and CDR2 is FQNEAQ. The CDR3 loop is CASSFGRESNQPQHF. CDR3 sequence (DNA): TGTGCCAGCAGCTTTGGTAGGGAAAGCAATCAGCCCCAGCATTTT.

The chain recombines TRBV10-3 with TRBJ2-3, with 11 bases matching TRBD2. The CDR3 has 14 residues. Germline V gene lookup returns CDR1 ENHRY and CDR2 SYGVKD. Trimming at V came to 6 bases and at J to 7 bases, leaving 6 bases not matched to a gene. The CDR3 spells CAISAGLADYTQYF. The CDR3 DNA is TGTGCCATCAGCGCGGGACTAGCGGATTATACGCAGTATTTT.

The chain employs TRBV6-1 and TRBJ1-3; 7 bases are a match to TRBD1. The germline V gene encodes CDR1 MNHNS and CDR2 SASEGT. This CDR3 has 15 residues. Germline trimming cut 5 bases from V and 1 base from J; bases unmatched to any gene: 5. CDR3 sequence: CASSTGALSGNTIYF. CDR3 bases: TGTGCCAGCAGTACAGGGGCCCTATCTGGAAACACCATATATTTT.

In this sample, this clonotype turned up a few times. The chain links TRBV28 to TRBJ2-1; 14 nucleotides line up with TRBD2. J lost 10 bases, V lost 5 bases, and 16 bases had no gene match. The CDR3 spans 18 residues. In germline, CDR1 is MDHEN, CDR2 SYDVKM. The CDR3 here is CASSLTGTSGRRRSEQFF. The CDR3 bases are TGTGCCAGCAGTCTGACCGGGACTAGCGGGAGAAGACGAAGCGAGCAGTTCTTC.

This chain links TRBV4-1 with TRBJ2-4; D tentatively reads TRBD1 or TRBD2 (5 bases each). CDR1 is MGHRA and CDR2 is YSYEKL in the germline V gene. The CDR3 runs to 17 residues. Trimming took 6 bases from V and 3 from J, leaving 21 bases between them. CDR3 sequence: CASRPVGRGKYKNIQYF. CDR3 DNA: TGCGCCAGCAGGCCCGTGGGCCGGGGCAAGTACAAAAACATTCAGTACTTC.

The table lists this clonotype with many counts. The CDR3 region is CAIGTSGNYEQFF. The DNA for the CDR3 is TGTGCCATTGGGACTAGCGGGAACTATGAGCAGTTCTTC. The chain links TRBV10-3 to TRBJ2-1, with 13 bases matching TRBD2. The V segment lost 9 bases and the J segment 8 bases; nucleotides outside the gene matches: 4. Germline-derived CDR1 and CDR2 are ENHRY and SYGVKD. CDR3 length equals 13 residues.

J is TRBJ1-1 and V is TRBV12-3 or TRBV12-4; D is unclear. This CDR3 has 16 amino acids. Trimming shortened V by 4 bases and J by 0 bases, and 15 bases separated the two germline ends. The CDR3 nucleotides read TGTGCCAGCAGTTCCAAGGGTGGGTCATTGAACACTGAAGCTTTCTTT. Amino acids: CASSSKGGSLNTEAFF.

The sample holds many counts of this clonotype. The chain joins TRBV7-2 to TRBJ2-4; D perhaps matches TRBD1 (7 bases). This CDR3 comprises 16 residues. Looked up from germline, CDR1 is SGHTA and CDR2 is FQGNSA. The V and J ends lost 5 bases and 3 bases respectively, with 17 bases between them. In DNA form, the CDR3 reads TGTGCCAGCAGCCAGGGGGGAGATCGGGTCAAAAACATTCAGTACTTC. It specifies CASSQGGDRVKNIQYF.

In its sample, this clonotype was seen a few times. This sequence joins TRBV28 and TRBJ1-4; tentative D call: TRBD1 (5 bases). V lost 3 bases, J lost 6 bases, and 20 bases lay in between. The germline CDR1 and CDR2 sequences are MDHEN and SYDVKM. The CDR3 loop spans 17 amino acids. CDR3 region: CASSFSDMGSGDEKLFF. Written as DNA, the CDR3 is TGTGCCAGCAGTTTTTCGGACATGGGTAGTGGGGATGAAAAACTGTTTTTT.

The table lists this clonotype with a few counts. This chain links TRBV20-1 with TRBJ2-7, with 14 bases that match TRBD2. Per germline, CDR1 DFQATT and CDR2 SNEGSKA (reference sequence). CDR3 length: 14 residues. The V and J ends lost 3 bases and 7 bases, in that order; junction bases with no gene match: 5. CDR3 coding DNA: TGCAGTGCTAGGGGACTAGCGGGAGCTGGGGAGCAGTACTTC. This sequence encodes CSARGLAGAGEQYF.

The chain uses TRBV4-3 and TRBJ2-3; weak D call: TRBD2 (6 bases). V was trimmed by 1 base and J by 0 bases, leaving 17 bases between them. This CDR3 has 18 residues. Looked up from germline, CDR1 is LGHNA and CDR2 is YSLEER. In nucleotides, the CDR3 is TGCGCCAGCAGCCAAGTCTCGGGGGAGGCTCCTAGCACAGATACGCAGTATTTT. Translating gives CASSQVSGEAPSTDTQYF.

This chain links TRBV5-1 with TRBJ2-6; a possible D gene is TRBD2 (6 bases). Trimming took off 5 bases at V and 11 bases at J, with 14 bases between the two ends. CDR1 is SGHRS, CDR2 YFSETQ, per germline. CDR3 length: 13 residues. The CDR3 DNA follows: TGCGCCAGCAGTCTCGGGAGCACTGACGTCCTGACTTTC. Translated: CASSLGSTDVLTF.

The chain joins TRBV4-1 to TRBJ2-3; TRBD2 agrees at 7 bases. The ends lost 0 bases at V and 3 bases at J; junction bases unmatched: 6. Germline CDR1 and CDR2: MGHRA and YSYEKL. The CDR3 is 16 residues long. The CDR3 bases are TGCGCCAGCAGCCAAGACCCAGCGGGGAGAACAGATACGCAGTATTTT. Protein: CASSQDPAGRTDTQYF.

This clonotype was picked up a small number of times. V is TRBV4-3 and J is TRBJ2-5; D possibly corresponds to TRBD2 (6 bases). The CDR3 is 16 amino acids. Germline-derived CDR1 and CDR2 are LGHNA and YSLEER. V dropped 0 bases and J dropped 5 bases, with 16 bases sitting between them. Here the CDR3 reads CASSQDLGTGVETQYF. The CDR3 DNA follows: TGCGCCAGCAGCCAAGATTTAGGTACGGGGGTTGAGACCCAGTACTTC.

This clonotype was observed a few times. This sequence joins TRBV7-6 and TRBJ1-1, with TRBD1 as a possible D gene (5 bases). The CDR3 consists of 14 residues. V gave up 3 bases and J gave up 3 bases, with 11 bases separating them. CDR1 and CDR2 (germline): SGHVS, FNYEAQ. The CDR3 nucleotides are TGTGCCAGCAGCTTCGGGGGTGAGGACACTGAAGCTTTCTTT. The encoded protein is CASSFGGEDTEAFF.

The gene calls are TRBV6-1 and TRBJ2-7; 8 bases agree with TRBD1. Germline loops: CDR1 MNHNS, CDR2 SASEGT. V shed 6 bases, J shed 4 bases, and the junction held 14 bases outside the gene matches. CDR3 length: 16 residues. CDR3 region: CASRPAPGGLRYEQYF. As DNA, the CDR3 is TGTGCCAGCAGGCCAGCTCCAGGGGGCTTAAGATACGAGCAGTACTTC.

This clonotype was seen a handful of times. The chain links TRBV12-3 or TRBV12-4 to TRBJ2-2; 9 bases are a match to TRBD2. The CDR3 sequence is 15 residues long. The junction had 2 bases not matched to a gene; V was cut back by 1 base and J by 5 bases. This CDR3 reads CASSLVAGVTGELFF. The CDR3 nucleotides are TGTGCCAGCAGTTTAGTAGCGGGAGTTACCGGGGAGCTGTTTTTT.

This clonotype was observed a few times. This CDR3 is CASSVLSGSNYNEQFF. CDR3 DNA: TGTGCCAGCAGCGTTCTGAGCGGGAGTAACTACAATGAGCAGTTCTTC. V is TRBV9 and J is TRBJ2-1, with 8 bases fitting TRBD2. The CDR3 has 16 residues. Per the germline V gene, CDR1 is SGDLS and CDR2 is YYNGEE. Germline trimming cut 2 bases from V and 3 bases from J; bases unmatched to any gene: 7.

The V and J genes are TRBV4-1 and TRBJ2-3; unclear D gene. V was pared by 1 base and J by 0 bases, with 14 bases between. This CDR3 is built from 17 residues. Germline V lookup: CDR1 MGHRA, CDR2 YSYEKL. The CDR3 loop is CASSQAAGGISTDTQYF. The CDR3 region has the DNA TGCGCCAGCAGCCAAGCCGCTGGCGGAATCAGCACAGATACGCAGTATTTT.

A few counts support this clonotype. CDR3 protein: CAISESASEAFF. The CDR3 nucleotides read TGTGCCATCAGTGAGTCTGCCAGCGAAGCTTTCTTT. The chain carries TRBV10-3 and TRBJ1-1; D unresolved. The germline CDR1 and CDR2 sequences are ENHRY and SYGVKD. There are 12 residues in the CDR3. The germline V and J ends were trimmed by 0 bases and 8 bases, with 7 bases remaining between them.

This chain links TRBV28 with TRBJ2-3, with 12 bases lining up with TRBD2. The V gene's germline CDR1 is MDHEN and CDR2 SYDVKM. With 2 bases clipped from V and 7 bases from J, the junction kept 10 bases outside the gene matches. CDR3 size: 17 residues. CDR3 region: CASSLPSMTSGSHTQYF. In nucleotides, the CDR3 is TGTGCCAGCAGTTTACCCTCCATGACTAGCGGGAGCCATACGCAGTATTTT.

The chain joins TRBV28 to TRBJ1-2, with 7 bases lining up with TRBD1. The CDR3 has 15 residues. Germline CDR1 reads MDHEN; CDR2 reads SYDVKM. After removal of 5 bases from V and 0 bases from J, the junction contained 6 bases not matched to a gene. CDR3 bases: TGTGCCAGCAGTCCAGGGGGGAATACTAACTATGGCTACACCTTC. This sequence encodes CASSPGGNTNYGYTF.

The chain is built from TRBV2 and TRBJ2-5; D remains unclear. Germline V lookup: CDR1 SNHLY, CDR2 FYNNEI. This CDR3 is built from 12 residues. Trimming took 6 bases from V and 1 from J, leaving 6 bases between them. CDR3 DNA: TGTGCCAGCAGGGTGGTCCAAGAGACCCAGTACTTC. Translating gives CASRVVQETQYF. The variable domain in full, completed from reference TRBV2 and TRBJ2-5, reads EPEVTQTPSHQVTQMGQEVILRCVPISNHLYFYWYRQILGQKVEFLVSFYNNEISEKSEIFDDQFSVERPDGSNFTLKIRSTKLEDSAMYFCASRVVQETQYFGPGTRLLVL.

This clonotype was seen only a few times. This chain joins TRBV30 and TRBJ1-2; maybe TRBD1 (5 bases). The ends were cut back, 0 bases at V and 7 bases at J, with 15 bases in the middle. This CDR3 has 14 residues. CDR1 is GTSNPN and CDR2 is SVGIG in the germline V gene (reference sequence). The chain's CDR3 is CAWSVKSAGGGYTF. The DNA for the CDR3 is TGTGCCTGGAGTGTTAAGTCCGCCGGGGGTGGCTACACCTTC.

The V gene is TRBV6-4, the J gene TRBJ2-7, with D hard to call. The ends were cut back, 3 bases at V and 2 bases at J, with 11 bases in the middle. This CDR3 is 14 amino acids long. Germline values: CDR1 MRHNA, CDR2 SNTAGT. The CDR3 spells CASSEMGGTYEQYF. The CDR3 DNA sequence: TGTGCCAGCAGTGAGATGGGCGGTACCTACGAGCAGTACTTC.

The gene calls are TRBV5-1 and TRBJ1-2; 10 bases line up with TRBD1. Germline V gene lookup returns CDR1 SGHRS and CDR2 YFSETQ. The CDR3 spans 16 residues. V lost 4 bases, J lost 8 bases, and 14 bases stayed unmatched. CDR3: CASSPWAGTGEGGYTF. CDR3 in DNA: TGCGCCAGCAGCCCCTGGGCCGGGACAGGGGAGGGAGGCTACACCTTC.

This clonotype was seen only once. An end of the junction differs from the germline gene, which may be a read error. In nucleotides, the CDR3 is TGTGCCAGCAGCTTCCCCGGGCATTCCTACAGTGAGCAGTTCTTC. Translating it yields CASSFPGHSYSEQFF. This chain uses TRBV5-6 with TRBJ2-1; D not resolved. Looked up from germline, CDR1 is SGHDT and CDR2 is YYEEEE. The length of the CDR3 is 15 residues.

CDR3 sequence: CASSRGGEGPYGYTF. The CDR3 DNA reads TGCGCCAGCAGCCGGGGGGGTGAGGGTCCCTATGGCTACACCTTC. The rearrangement joins TRBV5-1 to TRBJ1-2, with D maybe TRBD1 (5 bases). The CDR3 spans 15 residues. V lost 4 bases, J lost 4 bases, and 17 bases lay in between. Germline lookup yields CDR1 SGHRS and CDR2 YFSETQ.